One sample yielded the 8 T cell receptor beta chains listed below, sequenced in a study of OX40 agonist ivuxolimab in advanced cancers. The data were produced by immunoSEQ multiplex PCR, yet TCRdb's version contains in-frame clones alone and is incomplete. This sample carries tens of thousands of clones, roughly nine tenths of them seen once, and the ten largest clones take roughly 0.69%. Material: CD4+ or CD8+ T cells sorted from blood, obtained in a trial of the OX40 agonist ivuxolimab. The receptor source for this set is an adult with an advanced solid tumor such as melanoma, head and neck, liver or kidney cancer.

The chain employs TRBV7-2 and TRBJ2-7; 11 bases line up with TRBD1. Germline V gives CDR1 SGHTA, CDR2 FQGNSA. This CDR3 contains 15 residues. Unmatched junction bases numbered 6, after V lost 3 bases and J lost 5 bases. In nucleotides, the CDR3 is TGTGCCAGCAGCTTTACCGGGACAGGGGGGGACGAGCAGTACTTC. Amino acid sequence: CASSFTGTGGDEQYF.

This clone was seen once. Distinct nucleotide sequences in the sample also encode this CDR3. The chain has TRBV2 and TRBJ1-6; possible D gene TRBD1, 6 bases. Germline V CDR1 and CDR2: SNHLY, FYNNEI. The CDR3 runs 14 residues. Trimming removed 6 bases from V and 6 bases from J, with 12 bases in between. The CDR3 protein is CASRVDRSNSPLHF. The CDR3 DNA follows: TGTGCCAGCAGAGTGGACAGAAGTAATTCACCCCTCCACTTT.

CDR3 sequence: CASTDLGNRDQETQYF. The CDR3 DNA reads TGTGCCAGCACCGATTTGGGGAACAGGGACCAAGAGACCCAGTACTTC. The gene calls are TRBV2 and TRBJ2-5; tentative D call: TRBD1 (6 bases). CDR1 is SNHLY and CDR2 is FYNNEI in the germline V gene. This CDR3 comprises 16 residues. V dropped 7 bases and J dropped 0 bases, with 18 bases sitting between them.

This clone has just one count. Different DNA sequences within this sample yield the same CDR3. The chain recombines TRBV11-2 with TRBJ2-7; D call uncertain. Deletions cut 1 base from V and 0 bases from J, with 10 bases between. This CDR3 is built from 15 residues. Germline assignment: CDR1 SGHAT and CDR2 FQNNGV. CDR3: CASSLAPTSSYEQYF. In DNA, the CDR3 is TGTGCCAGCAGCTTAGCCCCCACAAGCTCCTACGAGCAGTACTTC.

The gene calls are TRBV2 and TRBJ1-3; TRBD1 matches at 11 bases. The V gene's germline CDR1 is SNHLY and CDR2 FYNNEI. The ends lost 1 base at V and 8 bases at J; junction bases unmatched: 4. The CDR3 is 15 residues long. As DNA, the CDR3 is TGTGCCAGCAGTGAAGGCGGACAGGGGGCGCACACCATATATTTT. Residues: CASSEGGQGAHTIYF.

The chain links TRBV7-2 to TRBJ2-3; the D is unclear. Germline values: CDR1 SGHTA, CDR2 FQGNSA. This CDR3 contains 12 residues. V lost 3 bases, J lost 7 bases, and 8 bases lay in between. In nucleotides, the CDR3 is TGTGCCAGCAGCTTTGGGGTAAATACGCAGTATTTT. It encodes CASSFGVNTQYF.

Worth noting for this clone: Other DNA sequences from this sample encode an identical CDR3 as well. This rearrangement joins TRBV18 to TRBJ2-7, with D uncertain. Per the germline V gene, CDR1 is KGHSH and CDR2 is LQKENI. The CDR3 covers 14 residues. V was pared by 1 base and J by 0 bases, with 7 bases between. Here the CDR3 reads CASSPQVSSYEQYF. CDR3 nucleotide sequence: TGTGCCAGCTCACCACAGGTCAGCTCCTACGAGCAGTACTTC. Using reference TRBV18 and TRBJ2-7 for the parts outside the CDR3, the full variable domain is NAGVMQNPRHLVRRRGQEARLRCSPMKGHSHVYWYRQLPEEGLKFMVYLQKENIIDESGMPKERFSAEFPKEGPSILRIQQVVRGDSAAYFCASSPQVSSYEQYFGPGTRLTVT.

The CDR3: CASSPLGATGKGFNEQFF. The CDR3 DNA reads TGTGCCAGCAGTCCCCTCGGAGCGACAGGGAAGGGGTTCAATGAGCAGTTCTTC. J is TRBJ2-1 and V is TRBV25-1; the match to TRBD1 covers 7 bases. Losses at the gene ends were 5 bases for V and 6 bases for J; bases not matched to a gene: 19. Per the germline V gene, CDR1 is MGHDK and CDR2 is SYGVNS. The CDR3 has 18 amino acids.